This T cell receptor (beta chain) derives from a study of shared clonotypes between healthy human individuals. Study results and caveats: The sharing of about 5% of naive CD4 clonotypes was seen across several donors. Rarefaction showed that sequencing of sorted subsets was incomplete (despite large depth).

Among the donors, all were Caucasian adults who lived in Nashville, Tennessee. Across several immunoSEQ plates, the genomic DNA of each subset was split evenly. Only in-frame clones appear in the TCRdb table, and some are missing; sequencing was by immunoSEQ multiplex PCR. Counted here are millions of clones, 90% to 95% occurring once; the ten biggest clones make up roughly 0.13%. Germline CDR1 is SNHLY and CDR2 is FYNNEI. The CDR3 extends over 16 amino acids. Trimming took 6 bases from V and 0 from J, leaving 17 bases between them. In the case of this clone: Antigen: not known. Within the sample, other DNA sequences also encode this same CDR3.

Material: naive CD4+ T cells sorted from blood. The subset is: CD45RA+ positively selected. The sequence was obtained from a man younger than 35 in good health. The V and J genes are TRBV2 and TRBJ1-2; D gene ambiguous. CDR3 nucleotides: TGTGCCAGCAGCTACGATAGGGTCATCACTAACTATGGCTACACCTTC. This sequence encodes CASSYDRVITNYGYTF. Full variable domain (remainder filled in from reference TRBV2 and TRBJ1-2): EPEVTQTPSHQVTQMGQEVILRCVPISNHLYFYWYRQILGQKVEFLVSFYNNEISEKSEIFDDQFSVERPDGSNFTLKIRSTKLEDSAMYFCASSYDRVITNYGYTFGSGTRLTVV.